A single sample is the source of the 22 T cell receptor beta chains below, sequenced in a study of metastatic and nonmetastatic thyroid tumors. TCRdb re-analyzed the PCR reads using MiXCR. The sample carries about 20,000 clones, about 24% recorded once. Patients were all untreated before their thyroid surgery. Sequenced sample: tumor tissue. These receptors came from a female donor with papillary thyroid cancer or a benign thyroid nodule (not recorded which). Some clones in this sample may be carry-over from other donors' samples.

In its sample, this clone was seen many times. This chain connects TRBV5-4 to TRBJ2-2, with 7 positions matching TRBD2. J was trimmed by 5 bases and V by 3 bases; bases with no gene match: 10. Germline CDR1 SGHNT, CDR2 YYREEE (reference sequence). This CDR3 contains 16 residues. The CDR3, as DNA: TGTGCCAGCAGCTCCGAGGGATTTAGCGGGACCGGGGAGCTGTTTTTT. Protein product: CASSSEGFSGTGELFF.

This clone was seen many times. This chain links TRBV20-1 with TRBJ2-3; 8 nucleotides line up with TRBD1. The V and J ends lost 5 bases and 2 bases, in that order; junction bases with no gene match: 9. The CDR3 has 15 residues. Germline CDR1 reads DFQATT; CDR2 reads SNEGSKA (reference sequence). The CDR3 DNA sequence: TGCAGTGCTCTAAGCCGGACAGGGTCCACAGATACGCAGTATTTT. This gives the protein CSALSRTGSTDTQYF.

The chain is built from TRBV28 and TRBJ2-7, with D possibly matching TRBD2 (6 bases). Deletions cut 7 bases from V and 7 bases from J, with 20 bases between. This CDR3 comprises 14 residues. Germline V lookup: CDR1 MDHEN, CDR2 SYDVKM. CDR3 protein: CASTSGSGDQEQYF. CDR3 bases: TGTGCCAGCACCTCCGGTTCGGGAGACCAAGAGCAGTACTTC.

By frequency in the sample, this clone is medium-sized (0.01 to 0.1%). V is TRBV11-2 and J is TRBJ2-2; D may be TRBD1 (7 bases). The CDR3 covers 16 residues. Germline CDR1 reads SGHAT; CDR2 reads FQNNGV. The V gene lost 5 bases and the J gene lost 1 base, with 14 bases spanning the gap. The CDR3 here is CASSPGGRENTGELFF. The CDR3 DNA is TGTGCCAGCAGCCCAGGGGGGCGAGAGAACACCGGGGAGCTGTTTTTT.

At least ten counts were recorded for this clone. V is TRBV6-1 and J is TRBJ1-5; a weak D match, TRBD1 (5 bases). Germline CDR1 reads MNHNS; CDR2 reads SASEGT. V was shortened by 8 bases and J by 3 bases, with 11 bases between the two germline ends. This CDR3 is built from 13 residues. The CDR3, as DNA: TGTGCCAGCGGTAGCAGGGACAATCAGCCCCAGCATTTT. Residues: CASGSRDNQPQHF.

This sequence joins TRBV20-1 and TRBJ2-1; 7 bases align to TRBD2. This CDR3 spans 14 amino acids. V dropped 3 bases and J dropped 0; count of bases not matched to a gene: 2. Looked up from germline, CDR1 is DFQATT and CDR2 is SNEGSKA (reference sequence). The CDR3 DNA sequence: TGCAGTGCTAGCGGGAGGTACTCCTACAATGAGCAGTTCTTC. Translated: CSASGRYSYNEQFF.

This clone is medium-sized by share. The chain carries TRBV12-3 or TRBV12-4 and TRBJ2-7; 10 bases are a match to TRBD2. Trimming took 3 bases from V and 3 from J; bases not matched to a gene: 2. The CDR3 contains 14 residues. CDR3 residues: CASSLASGSYEQYF. The CDR3 DNA reads TGTGCCAGCAGTTTGGCTAGCGGGAGCTACGAGCAGTACTTC.

This clone occurred many times. This rearrangement joins TRBV28 to TRBJ1-4; D is perhaps TRBD1 (5 bases). The V and J ends lost 6 bases and 10 bases respectively, with 12 bases between them. Germline loops: CDR1 MDHEN, CDR2 SYDVKM. The CDR3 runs 12 residues. The CDR3 is CASSGPGGKLFF. Written as DNA, the CDR3 is TGTGCCAGCAGCGGCCCGGGGGGAAAACTGTTTTTT.

This clone is medium-sized within its sample. The chain is built from TRBV6-1 and TRBJ2-3; D possibly corresponds to TRBD1 (6 bases). The ends were cut back, 3 bases at V and 1 base at J, with 11 bases in the middle. Germline V lookup: CDR1 MNHNS, CDR2 SASEGT. This CDR3 spans 15 amino acids. The DNA of the CDR3 is TGTGCCAGCAGTGAGGAGGCAGGGGGCACAGATACGCAGTATTTT. It encodes CASSEEAGGTDTQYF.

This clone was counted at least ten times. V gene TRBV7-1 combines with J gene TRBJ2-1, with D perhaps matching TRBD1 or TRBD2 (6 bases each). TRBV7-1 is filed as an ORF, its function uncertain. This CDR3 has 19 amino acids. Trimming cost V 3 bases and J 1 base, with 22 bases left between them. CDR3 nucleotides: TGTGCCAGCAGCTCCCGGGCCCTTGCTCAGGGGAGGTCCTACAATGAGCAGTTCTTC. Protein sequence: CASSSRALAQGRSYNEQFF.

The V gene is TRBV6-1, the J gene TRBJ2-1; D is uncertain. Trimming removed 4 bases from V and 6 bases from J, with 4 bases in between. The germline V gene encodes CDR1 MNHNS and CDR2 SASEGT. The CDR3 has 11 residues. The CDR3 is CASSVGNEQFF. DNA of the CDR3: TGTGCCAGCAGTGTGGGCAATGAGCAGTTCTTC.

Many counts were recorded for this clone. The rearrangement links TRBV3-1 to TRBJ2-5; D unresolved. The V end lost 5 bases, the J end lost 5 bases, and 9 bases lay between the germline ends. CDR1 is LGHDT, CDR2 YNNKEL, per germline (reference sequence). The CDR3 is 12 amino acids. The CDR3 loop reads CASSRSGETQYF. The CDR3 nucleotides are TGTGCCAGCAGCAGAAGTGGGGAGACCCAGTACTTC.

V gene TRBV15 combines with J gene TRBJ2-7, with D perhaps TRBD2 (5 bases). Trimming shortened V by 8 bases and J by 5 bases, and 22 bases separated the two germline ends. Germline V gene data show CDR1 as LNHNV and CDR2 as YYDKDF (reference sequence). The CDR3 runs 15 residues. The CDR3 sequence is CATSNIRSLGNEQYF. DNA for the CDR3: TGTGCCACCTCTAATATCAGGTCGCTCGGGAACGAGCAGTACTTC.

This clone has only a few counts. The V call is TRBV11-2, the J call TRBJ2-3; possibly TRBD2 for D (6 bases). This CDR3 contains 14 residues. Germline V gene data show CDR1 as SGHAT and CDR2 as FQNNGV. Trimming removed 5 bases at V and 4 bases at J, with 13 bases between. DNA of the CDR3: TGTGCCAGCAGCCAGGGACTTCACTCAGATACGCAGTATTTT. Its protein is CASSQGLHSDTQYF.

This clone was seen many times. This rearrangement joins TRBV10-3 to TRBJ2-1; D is ambiguous. CDR1 is ENHRY, CDR2 SYGVKD, per germline. The CDR3 runs to 13 residues. Between the trimmed V and J ends, which lost 11 bases and 0 bases, there was a span of 11 bases. The CDR3 nucleotides read TGTGCCGGCGCGGATAGCTCCTACAATGAGCAGTTCTTC. As protein: CAGADSSYNEQFF.

V gene TRBV19 combines with J gene TRBJ1-1; 7 bases match TRBD1. CDR3 size: 13 residues. The germline gives CDR1 LNHDA, CDR2 SQIVND (reference sequence). J gave up 6 bases and V 4 bases, and 5 bases lay outside the gene matches. DNA of the CDR3: TGTGCCAGTAGTACCGTTACAGGGGCTGAAGCTTTCTTT. This gives the protein CASSTVTGAEAFF.

For this clone: An end of the junction does not agree with germline; a read error may underlie this. The J gene is TRBJ1-1, the V gene TRBV11-2; 8 bases agree with TRBD1. The germline V gene encodes CDR1 SGHAT and CDR2 FQNNGV. There are 16 residues in the CDR3. CDR3 amino acids: CAGSSGQAVRSTEAFF. DNA of the CDR3: TGTGCCGGCAGCTCGGGACAGGCTGTGAGGAGCACTGAAGCTTTCTTT.

V and J are TRBV20-1 and TRBJ2-3; D gene uncertain. Trimming shortened V by 3 bases and J by 5 bases, and 6 bases separated the two germline ends. Germline loops: CDR1 DFQATT, CDR2 SNEGSKA (reference sequence). CDR3 length equals 11 residues. The CDR3 DNA follows: TGCAGTGCTAGTCACGTAGATACGCAGTATTTT. Translated, it gives CSASHVDTQYF.

This clone was seen repeatedly, ten times or more. The gene calls are TRBV5-1 and TRBJ2-1, with D maybe TRBD2 (6 bases). Trimming pared 7 bases from V and 1 base from J, leaving 18 bases between. This CDR3 spans 16 amino acids. Germline assignment: CDR1 SGHRS and CDR2 YFSETQ. The CDR3 here is CASGGLRSGSYNEQFF. The CDR3 coding sequence is TGCGCCAGCGGGGGGTTACGGAGTGGGTCCTACAATGAGCAGTTCTTC.

By share, this clone counts as medium-sized. The chain couples TRBV27 to TRBJ2-7; 7 bases agree with TRBD1. This CDR3 has 15 residues. CDR1 is MNHEY, CDR2 SMNVEV, per germline (reference sequence). V was clipped by 3 bases and J by 5 bases; unmatched bases: 10. This chain's CDR3 is CASSLRGRVFHEQYF. In DNA form, the CDR3 reads TGTGCCAGCAGTTTGAGGGGGCGGGTCTTCCACGAGCAGTACTTC.

This chain joins TRBV2 and TRBJ2-7; D might be TRBD1 or TRBD2, each matching 6 bases. Germline values: CDR1 SNHLY, CDR2 FYNNEI. Trimming removed 10 bases at V and 6 bases at J, with 13 bases between. CDR3 length: 11 residues. Written as DNA, the CDR3 is TGTGCCACGATCGAGGGGGGCGAGCAGTACTTC. Encoded protein: CATIEGGEQYF.

This clone came up many times. The chain joins TRBV5-5 to TRBJ2-7, with D tentatively TRBD2 (5 bases). Trimming shortened V by 0 bases and J by 4 bases, and 11 bases separated the two germline ends. CDR1 and CDR2 from the germline V gene are SGHKS and YYEKEE (reference sequence). The CDR3 extends over 14 amino acids. As DNA, the CDR3 is TGTGCCAGCAGCTTGGTCACGGGGTCGTACGAGCAGTACTTC. Its translation: CASSLVTGSYEQYF.